This record covers a single T cell receptor beta chain. Its antigen remains unknown. Germline V gene sequence: CDR1 SGHAT, CDR2 FQDESV (reference sequence). The CDR3 consists of 13 residues. This specimen comes from a study of monozygotic twins with inflammatory bowel disease. Study results and limitations: Repertoire similarity matched across concordant and discordant twins, perhaps owing to limited power. Especially where disease activity was present, IBD patients had fewer clonotypes in common with others than healthy twins did.

Samples each yielded cDNA through eight separate reactions. TCRalpha and TCRbeta cDNA went through two nested PCRs of approximately 16 and 10 cycles. Reprocessing the 5' RACE reads, TCRdb reports a single entry for every CDR3 protein and omits DNA. The table for this sample gives 350,000 to 550,000 distinct CDR3 sequences. Sequencing input: blood. The receptor was derived from a human donor with ulcerative colitis or Crohn's disease, or a healthy co-twin of an affected twin (not recorded which). V and J are TRBV11-1 and TRBJ2-7; no DNA is available, so the TRBD1 call from TCRdb remains unchecked. CDR3 sequence: CASTGTGEYEQYF.